Below are 17 T cell receptor beta chains sequenced from a single sample in a study of cytotoxic CD8 clonotypes in ibrutinib-treated CLL. The repertoire was sequenced with immunoSEQ multiplex PCR; TCRdb's copy has only in-frame clones and lacks some. This table holds approximately 340,000 clones, over 60% found once. This sample comprised PBMCs, obtained after 36 months of ibrutinib treatment. All receptors come from a human donor with chronic lymphocytic leukemia.

The chain links TRBV6-5 to TRBJ1-4; D may be TRBD1 (5 bases). Germline V CDR1 and CDR2: MNHEY, SVGAGI. The germline V and J ends were trimmed by 4 bases and 0 bases, with 12 bases remaining between them. This CDR3 is built from 16 residues. CDR3: CASSSLGTATNEKLFF. The CDR3 DNA sequence: TGTGCCAGCAGTTCCCTCGGGACGGCAACTAATGAAAAACTGTTTTTT.

This chain links TRBV29-1 with TRBJ2-5; D gene uncertain. This CDR3 spans 12 amino acids. Germline-derived CDR1 and CDR2 are SQVTM and ANQGSEA. The germline V and J ends were trimmed by 1 base and 5 bases, with 8 bases remaining between them. In DNA form, the CDR3 reads TGCAGCGTTGAAGGAGCCTCGGAGACCCAGTACTTC. Its translation: CSVEGASETQYF.

This CDR3 reads CASSLNSGGASNEQFF. For the CDR3, the DNA is TGTGCCAGCAGCTTGAATAGCGGGGGGGCCTCCAATGAGCAGTTCTTC. The chain joins TRBV5-6 to TRBJ2-1, with 11 bases identical to TRBD2. Germline assignment: CDR1 SGHDT and CDR2 YYEEEE. The CDR3 loop spans 16 amino acids. With 1 base clipped from V and 6 bases from J, the junction kept 6 bases outside the gene matches.

This chain links TRBV2 with TRBJ2-4; D may be TRBD1 or TRBD2 (5 bases each). V was shortened by 10 bases and J by 6 bases, with 16 bases between the two germline ends. The CDR3 totals 13 residues. CDR1 and CDR2 from the germline V gene are SNHLY and FYNNEI. CDR3 sequence reads: CATTGGIGNIQYF. As DNA, the CDR3 is TGTGCCACCACTGGGGGTATTGGAAACATTCAGTACTTC.

This clone was counted once. V and J are TRBV5-6 and TRBJ2-5; 7 bases are shared with TRBD1. The CDR3 is 13 residues long. Germline V CDR1 and CDR2: SGHDT, YYEEEE. The ends lost 4 bases at V and 5 bases at J; junction bases unmatched: 5. CDR3 nucleotides: TGTGCCAGCAGCCCACAGGGGCTGGAGACCCAGTACTTC. This gives the protein CASSPQGLETQYF.

The rearrangement links TRBV6-1 to TRBJ2-3; D ambiguous. Germline V gene data show CDR1 as MNHNS and CDR2 as SASEGT. V was shortened by 8 bases and J by 4 bases, with 16 bases between the two germline ends. The CDR3 covers 14 residues. The CDR3 DNA sequence: TGTGCCAGCTATAGCTACGTGGTGGCAGATACGCAGTATTTT. This gives the protein CASYSYVVADTQYF.

This rearrangement joins TRBV5-6 to TRBJ1-1, with D perhaps TRBD1 (6 bases). Germline loops: CDR1 SGHDT, CDR2 YYEEEE. The CDR3 is 15 residues long. V dropped 0 bases and J dropped 4 bases, with 13 bases sitting between them. Here the CDR3 reads CASSLGRGATTEAFF. The DNA of the CDR3 is TGTGCCAGCAGCTTGGGTCGGGGGGCGACCACTGAAGCTTTCTTT.

V usage is TRBV4-2 and J usage is TRBJ2-2, with a tentative D call TRBD1 (5 bases). CDR3 size: 14 residues. Germline V gene sequence: CDR1 LGHNA, CDR2 YNFKEQ. V lost 1 base and J lost 3, with 6 bases in between. The CDR3 nucleotides read TGTGCCAGCAGCCAAGGGACACACACCGGGGAGCTGTTTTTT. Translation: CASSQGTHTGELFF.

V and J are TRBV7-9 and TRBJ2-7, with 7 nucleotides matching TRBD1. CDR3 length: 18 amino acids. Trimming removed 5 bases from V and 0 bases from J; junction bases left unmatched: 16. CDR1 is SEHNR and CDR2 is FQNEAQ in the germline V gene (reference sequence). CDR3 region: CASSTRQGTVPSSYEQYF. The CDR3 DNA reads TGTGCCAGCAGCACCAGACAGGGTACGGTACCTTCCTCCTACGAGCAGTACTTC.

CDR3 sequence reads: CASSHWTGSSGNTIYF. DNA of the CDR3: TGCGCCAGCAGCCACTGGACAGGGTCCTCTGGAAACACCATATATTTT. J is TRBJ1-3 and V is TRBV4-1, with 8 bases fitting TRBD1. The CDR3 covers 16 residues. Germline values: CDR1 MGHRA, CDR2 YSYEKL. The ends lost 3 bases at V and 0 bases at J; junction bases unmatched: 4.

V and J are TRBV14 and TRBJ2-7; no definite D call. Germline V gene data show CDR1 as SGHDN and CDR2 as FVKESK. The CDR3 contains 12 residues. The V end was cut by 4 bases, the J end by 2 bases, with 6 bases between. CDR3 in DNA: TGTGCCAGCAGCCGGACGACCTACGAGCAGTACTTC. Translated: CASSRTTYEQYF.

The chain combines TRBV10-3 with TRBJ2-6; 7 bases agree with TRBD2. V lost 8 bases, J lost 2 bases, and 6 bases stayed unmatched. The germline CDR1 and CDR2 sequences are ENHRY and SYGVKD. The CDR3 has 15 amino acids. As DNA, the CDR3 is TGTGCCATCGCGATTGGGGGGGCTGGGGCCAACGTCCTGACTTTC. Its translation is CAIAIGGAGANVLTF.

This chain links TRBV7-6 with TRBJ2-7; 7 nucleotides agree with TRBD1. This CDR3 spans 13 amino acids. Germline values: CDR1 SGHVS, CDR2 FNYEAQ. Trimming removed 3 bases from V and 4 bases from J; junction bases left unmatched: 3. DNA of the CDR3: TGTGCCAGCAGCTTGAGCAGGGGGTACGAGCAGTACTTC. Translated: CASSLSRGYEQYF. Using reference TRBV7-6 and TRBJ2-7 for the parts outside the CDR3, the full variable domain is GAGVSQSPRYKVTKRGQDVALRCDPISGHVSLYWYRQALGQGPEFLTYFNYEAQQDKSGLPNDRFSAERPEGSISTLTIQRTEQRDSAMYRCASSLSRGYEQYFGPGTRLTVT.

V gene TRBV7-2 combines with J gene TRBJ1-5; a weak D match, TRBD1 (5 bases). Germline loops: CDR1 SGHTA, CDR2 FQGNSA. Trimming stripped 5 bases from V and 7 bases from J, with 15 bases between. This CDR3 contains 14 residues. The CDR3, as DNA: TGTGCCAGCAGCAGCGGGACCCTCGGGCAGCCCCAGCATTTT. Protein product: CASSSGTLGQPQHF.

This rearrangement joins TRBV15 to TRBJ2-3; tentative D call: TRBD1 (5 bases). This CDR3 has 15 amino acids. Germline V gives CDR1 LNHNV, CDR2 YYDKDF (reference sequence). V lost 1 base and J lost 0, with 8 bases in between. The CDR3 is CATSRGQFSTDTQYF. CDR3 sequence (DNA): TGTGCCACCAGCAGAGGACAGTTTAGCACAGATACGCAGTATTTT.

This clone was counted a single time. The J gene is TRBJ2-5, the V gene TRBV5-6; possibly TRBD2 for D (5 bases). The CDR3 is 14 amino acids. V was pared by 3 bases and J by 6 bases, with 15 bases between. Germline-derived CDR1 and CDR2 are SGHDT and YYEEEE. Written as DNA, the CDR3 is TGTGCCAGCAGCTCGTATAGGCACGGGAAGACCCAGTACTTC. Translated: CASSSYRHGKTQYF.

This sequence joins TRBV27 and TRBJ2-7; 8 nucleotides agree with TRBD2. Germline loops: CDR1 MNHEY, CDR2 SMNVEV (reference sequence). The CDR3 spans 14 residues. After removal of 8 bases from V and 0 bases from J, the junction contained 6 bases not matched to a gene. Here the CDR3 DNA reads TGTGCCAGCCACCCTAGCGGGTCCTCCTACGAGCAGTACTTC. As protein: CASHPSGSSYEQYF.